Sequencing of this T cell receptor beta chain was carried out in a study of breast tumors, draining lymph nodes, adjacent tissues. MiXCR, run by TCRdb on the multiplex PCR reads, gives a single entry per CDR3 protein. The sample lists 130,000 or so distinct CDR3 sequences; around 20% were seen once. This clonotype was counted ten times or more. The antigen is undetermined. Breast cancer patients provided tissue from their axillary draining lymph nodes. The CDR3 length is 15 residues. The germline V gene encodes CDR1 SGHDT and CDR2 YYEEEE. Deletions cut 4 bases from V and 2 bases from J, with 12 bases between. Overall study findings and caveats: Compared with basal-like, luminal-like tumors shared significantly more repertoire with nontumor tissue. Tumors had less TCR diversity than lymph nodes, more than nontumor tissue. Data fit most tumor T cells coming from lymph node, expanding in tumor.

The sequencing input was axillary lymph node tissue. This chain links TRBV5-6 with TRBJ2-2; D ambiguous. The receptor was derived from a female donor with breast cancer. Some clones in this sample may be carry-over from other donors' samples. CDR3 sequence (DNA): TGTGCCAGCAGCCCTCAATGGGGAAACACCGGGGAGCTGTTTTTT. It codes for CASSPQWGNTGELFF.